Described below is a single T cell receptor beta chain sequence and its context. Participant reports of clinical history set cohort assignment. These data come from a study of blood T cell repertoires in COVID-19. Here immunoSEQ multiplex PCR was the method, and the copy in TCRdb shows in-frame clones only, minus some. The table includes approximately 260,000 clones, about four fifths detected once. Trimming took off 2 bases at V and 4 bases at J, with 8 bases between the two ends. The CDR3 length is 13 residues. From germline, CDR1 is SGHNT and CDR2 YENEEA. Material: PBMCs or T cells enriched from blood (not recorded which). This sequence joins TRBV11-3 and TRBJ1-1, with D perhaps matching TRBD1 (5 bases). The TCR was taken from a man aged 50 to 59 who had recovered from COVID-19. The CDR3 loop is CASSLRGGTEAFF. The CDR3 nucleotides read TGTGCCAGCAGCTTACGGGGGGGCACTGAAGCTTTCTTT.